Listed here are 17 T cell receptor beta chains from one sample, sequenced in a study of spatial heterogeneity in lung cancer. Study-wide points: The study found that expanded intratumoral alpha and beta TCR counts tracked tumor mutation counts.

No antigen has been assigned to these receptors. MiXCR, run by TCRdb on the 5' RACE reads, gives a single entry per CDR3 protein. Among 14,000 or so distinct CDR3 sequences, approximately 4.5% were seen once, and the ten largest hold approximately 20%. The time point was: sample taken at primary tumor resection. Sequencing was performed on lung tumor tissue, taken at surgery. These receptors all stem from a female donor with early-stage non-small cell lung cancer.

This clonotype has a count of ten or more. This beta chain lies outside the target of a library built for alpha chains; its clone size means little. The chain couples TRBV7-6 to TRBJ2-5; D remains ambiguous. Per the germline V gene, CDR1 is SGHVS and CDR2 is FNYEAQ. CDR3 length equals 16 residues. The ends were cut back, 4 bases at V and 0 bases at J, with 15 bases in the middle. CDR3 nucleotide sequence: TGTGCCAGCAGCTACCGAGATTGGGTATACCAAGAGACCCAGTACTTC. Protein product: CASSYRDWVYQETQYF.

This clonotype was seen ten or more times. This beta chain is an off-target read within a library intended for alpha chains, so its frequency means little. This chain connects TRBV27 to TRBJ2-7, with 8 positions matching TRBD1. CDR3 length: 16 amino acids. CDR1 MNHEY and CDR2 SMNVEV come from the germline V gene (reference sequence). Trimming cost V 3 bases and J 6 bases; bases outside gene matches: 13. The CDR3 region has the DNA TGTGCCAGCAGTTTGATGGGGGCAGGGGGCCGAAGCGAGCAGTACTTC. It is translated as CASSLMGAGGRSEQYF.

This clonotype was seen at least ten times. Since it is a stray read in a library aimed at alpha chains, this beta chain has a size that is not meaningful. The chain employs TRBV11-3 and TRBJ2-1; D is possibly TRBD2 (5 bases). The CDR3 extends over 14 amino acids. V lost 5 bases and J 8 bases, leaving 16 bases between the germline ends. Germline V lookup: CDR1 SGHNT, CDR2 YENEEA. The CDR3 DNA is TGTGCCAGCAGCCTCGGCCTGGGAGCCGATGAGCAGTTCTTC. It yields the protein CASSLGLGADEQFF.

This clonotype was detected many times. In a library made to pick up alpha chains, this beta chain is a stray read with a size that means little. The chain joins TRBV18 to TRBJ2-7; perhaps TRBD1 as D (5 bases). The germline CDR1 and CDR2 sequences are KGHSH and LQKENI. The V gene lost 3 bases and the J gene lost 2 bases, with 14 bases spanning the gap. This CDR3 is built from 15 residues. This CDR3 reads CASSPRQTLPYEQYF. Written as DNA, the CDR3 is TGTGCCAGCTCACCGCGACAGACTTTGCCCTACGAGCAGTACTTC.

Relative to its sample, this clonotype is medium-sized. This beta chain represents an off-target read in a library built for alpha chains; its size is of limited meaning. The chain employs TRBV5-6 and TRBJ2-6, with 7 bases matching TRBD1. Germline CDR1 reads SGHDT; CDR2 reads YYEEEE. The CDR3 sequence is 16 residues long. With 1 base clipped from V and 4 bases from J, the junction kept 5 bases outside the gene matches. CDR3 amino acids: CASSLNRGSGANVLTF. CDR3 in DNA: TGTGCCAGCAGCTTGAACAGGGGATCCGGGGCCAACGTCCTGACTTTC.

Of note for this clonotype: Within a library made for alpha chains, this beta chain is off target, and its count is uninformative. The V gene is TRBV9, the J gene TRBJ2-3, with TRBD2 identical over 12 bases. Trimming at V came to 0 bases and at J to 3 bases, leaving 8 bases not matched to a gene. CDR3 size: 18 residues. Germline V gene sequence: CDR1 SGDLS, CDR2 YYNGEE. DNA of the CDR3: TGTGCCAGCAGCGTAGGGGCTAGCGGGGGGGCCAAAACAGATACGCAGTATTTT. Amino acids: CASSVGASGGAKTDTQYF.

A remark on this clonotype: Since it is a stray read in a library aimed at alpha chains, this beta chain has a size that is not meaningful. The V and J genes are TRBV6-2 or TRBV6-3 and TRBJ2-3, with 9 positions matching TRBD2. This CDR3 is 15 amino acids long. Germline loops: CDR1 MNHEY, CDR2 SVGEGT. V gave up 6 bases and J gave up 3 bases; unmatched junction bases: 7. CDR3 loop: CASSPRSGGTDTQYF. As DNA, the CDR3 is TGTGCCAGCAGCCCCCGGAGCGGGGGGACAGATACGCAGTATTTT.

This clonotype has at least ten counts. The library was built for alpha chains, so this beta chain is an off-target read and its size means little. CDR3 loop: CATRVGGQDTGELFF. As DNA, the CDR3 is TGTGCCACCAGGGTCGGGGGGCAGGACACCGGGGAGCTGTTTTTT. The chain joins TRBV24-1 to TRBJ2-2, with D perhaps TRBD2 (7 bases). Germline loops: CDR1 KGHDR, CDR2 SFDVKD. Trimming removed 7 bases from V and 3 bases from J, with 14 bases in between. The CDR3 sequence is 15 residues long.

This clonotype was seen at least ten times. This beta chain lies outside the target of a library built for alpha chains; its clone size means little. This chain links TRBV24-1 with TRBJ2-1; maybe TRBD1 (6 bases). The CDR3 covers 17 residues. V gave up 4 bases and J gave up 0 bases, with 15 bases separating them. CDR1 KGHDR and CDR2 SFDVKD come from the germline V gene. Here the CDR3 reads CATSESKTGSSYNEQFF. CDR3 nucleotide sequence: TGTGCCACCAGTGAGTCAAAAACAGGGAGCTCCTACAATGAGCAGTTCTTC.

This clonotype was picked up a small number of times. Since it is a stray read in a library aimed at alpha chains, this beta chain has a size that is not meaningful. This chain links TRBV28 with TRBJ1-2; the D is unclear. The CDR3 covers 12 residues. Trimming pared 1 base from V and 2 bases from J, leaving 2 bases between. CDR1 and CDR2 (germline): MDHEN, SYDVKM. The CDR3, as DNA: TGTGCCAGCAGTTTATTGAACTATGGCTACACCTTC. Translation: CASSLLNYGYTF.

This clonotype has at least ten counts. This beta chain is an off-target read within a library intended for alpha chains, so its frequency means little. V gene TRBV28 combines with J gene TRBJ2-1; D is undetermined. This CDR3 is 12 amino acids long. Germline assignment: CDR1 MDHEN and CDR2 SYDVKM. The V gene lost 4 bases and the J gene lost 4 bases, with 5 bases spanning the gap. CDR3 sequence: CASSWGYNEQFF. In DNA form, the CDR3 reads TGTGCCAGCAGTTGGGGATACAATGAGCAGTTCTTC.

This clonotype was detected many times. Found in a library prepared for alpha chains, this beta chain is an off-target read, and its abundance has little meaning. The V gene is TRBV12-3 or TRBV12-4, the J gene TRBJ1-5, with no clear D. V was trimmed by 7 bases and J by 3 bases, leaving 10 bases between them. The length of the CDR3 is 13 residues. The CDR3 protein is CASTPKTNQPQHF. Here the CDR3 DNA reads TGTGCCAGCACCCCCAAGACCAATCAGCCCCAGCATTTT.

This clonotype was seen ten or more times. This beta chain lies outside the target of a library built for alpha chains; its clone size means little. The V call is TRBV7-6, the J call TRBJ2-5; D possibly uses TRBD1 or TRBD2 (7 bases each). Germline CDR1 reads SGHVS; CDR2 reads FNYEAQ. This CDR3 has 14 residues. The V end lost 5 bases, the J end lost 4 bases, and 14 bases lay between the germline ends. The CDR3 DNA reads as TGTGCCAGCAGCCCCAGGGGGGGGGTAGAGACCCAGTACTTC. It is translated as CASSPRGGVETQYF.

To note about this clonotype: This beta chain represents an off-target read in a library built for alpha chains; its size is of limited meaning. The chain combines TRBV10-2 with TRBJ1-5, with a tentative D call TRBD1 (5 bases). The CDR3 covers 16 residues. The germline gives CDR1 WSHSY, CDR2 SAAADI. V was pared by 1 base and J by 16 bases, with 26 bases between. The CDR3 nucleotides are TGCGCCAGCAGTGAGTTCCCGGGACTGAGCAATCAGCTCCAACATTTT. It encodes CASSEFPGLSNQLQHF.

This clonotype is labeled as medium-sized. The size of this beta chain means little, since it is a stray read in a library made for alpha chains. The chain has TRBV18 and TRBJ2-2, with D possibly being TRBD1 (6 bases). The V end was cut by 4 bases, the J end by 1 base, with 13 bases between. Germline V lookup: CDR1 KGHSH, CDR2 LQKENI. This CDR3 is 16 amino acids long. The CDR3 nucleotides are TGTGCCAGCTCACACGGACAGATCCTGAACACCGGGGAGCTGTTTTTT. This codes for CASSHGQILNTGELFF.

This clonotype has a count of ten or more. With the library built for alpha chains, this beta chain is off target and its frequency is not meaningful. The chain employs TRBV20-1 and TRBJ2-1; D is possibly TRBD2 (5 bases). The CDR3 contains 15 residues. Trimming pared 0 bases from V and 10 bases from J, leaving 19 bases between. Germline CDR1 is DFQATT and CDR2 is SNEGSKA (reference sequence). The CDR3 protein is CSARDGSLAGGEQFF. The CDR3 region has the DNA TGCAGTGCTAGAGATGGAAGTTTGGCGGGCGGGGAGCAGTTCTTC.

This clonotype was detected a few times. Within a library made for alpha chains, this beta chain is off target, and its count is uninformative. This chain uses TRBV6-2 or TRBV6-3 with TRBJ1-2, with 9 positions matching TRBD1. Germline loops: CDR1 MNHEY, CDR2 SVGEGT. The CDR3 runs to 15 residues. The junction had 7 bases not matched to a gene; V was cut back by 3 bases and J by 5 bases. The CDR3 nucleotides read TGTGCCAGCAGTTATTCGACAGGGGGAAGATATGGCTACACCTTC. It specifies CASSYSTGGRYGYTF.